These T cell receptor beta chains were read from a single sample in a study of T cells in Graves' hyperthyroidism and ophthalmopathy. TCRdb used MiXCR to reprocess the multiplex PCR reads, holding one entry per CDR3 protein. Here the sample spans 340,000 or so distinct CDR3 sequences, 18% being singletons. Sequencing used blood. These receptor sequences come from a woman aged 50 to 60 with Graves' hyperthyroidism. CDR3s include the opening cysteine and the closing phenylalanine or tryptophan.

v_gene: TRBV19
CDR3aa: CASSILRNTEAFF

v_gene: TRBV12-3/TRBV12-4
CDR3aa: CASSLGQETGELFF

v_gene: TRBV28
CDR3aa: CASSFGTRGIVAKNIQYF

v_gene: TRBV6-1
CDR3aa: CASSPGTSYHEQYF

v_gene: TRBV7-8
CDR3aa: CASSSEQGGNTGELFF

v_gene: TRBV7-9
CDR3aa: CASSHRVDNSPLHF

v_gene: TRBV2
CDR3aa: CASSDRDRGRMVGELFF

v_gene: TRBV7-2
CDR3aa: CASNGLSNQPQHF

v_gene: TRBV28
CDR3aa: CASSLRGTAREQYF

v_gene: TRBV18
CDR3aa: CASSRTGPASNQPQHF

v_gene: TRBV6-2/TRBV6-3
CDR3aa: CASSLKRAYEQYF

v_gene: TRBV6-1
CDR3aa: CASSEAKRGLNTGELFF

v_gene: TRBV18
CDR3aa: CASSEDSNSPLHF

v_gene: TRBV11-2
CDR3aa: CASSRRTSGGAILTDTQYF

v_gene: TRBV27
CDR3aa: CASSSWAGPNEKLFF

v_gene: TRBV20-1
CDR3aa: CSARDLQAGGYNEQFF

v_gene: TRBV4-1
CDR3aa: CASSLGLAGTYNEQFF